These T cell receptor beta chains were read from a single sample in a study of breast tumors, draining lymph nodes, adjacent tissues. TCRdb used MiXCR to reprocess the multiplex PCR reads, holding one entry per CDR3 protein. The table shows 160,000 or so distinct CDR3 sequences, with 30% to 40% occurring only once. Input material: axillary lymph node tissue. The origin of the receptors is a female donor with breast cancer. Some clones in this sample may be carry-over from other donors' samples. Each CDR3 is given with its conserved first and last residue. A D gene is named only where the DNA matches it firmly.

D	V	J	length	CDR3
-	TRBV20-1	TRBJ1-1	10	CSAFLWEAFF
TRBD2	TRBV2	TRBJ2-2	13	CASRDGGSGELFF
TRBD2	TRBV5-1	TRBJ2-1	17	CASSPGTIFGSYNEQFF
TRBD2	TRBV14	TRBJ2-3	20	CASSHYSGLAGGRGADTQYF
-	TRBV4-2	TRBJ2-3	14	CASSQELSTDTQYF
TRBD1	TRBV6-5	TRBJ2-1	15	CASSYPGGGRNEQFF
-	TRBV19	TRBJ2-7	15	CASSRGKAPLMEQYF
TRBD1	TRBV9	TRBJ2-7	15	CASSDTGTGGLEQYF
-	TRBV5-1	TRBJ2-1	14	CASSLRWGANEQFF
-	TRBV29-1	TRBJ1-2	13	CSVATGIKESYTF
TRBD2	TRBV2	TRBJ2-3	15	CASSVQRGGTDTQYF
-	TRBV4-1	TRBJ2-7	13	CASSRDRPYEQYF
-	TRBV7-9	TRBJ2-7	15	CASSLGAGDLYEQYF
-	TRBV5-6	TRBJ2-1	12	CASSLRLTEQFF
TRBD1	TRBV6-5	TRBJ2-2	14	CASSSTTGARRLFF
-	TRBV4-1	TRBJ1-6	15	CASSQDRAVVSPLHF
-	TRBV4-3	TRBJ1-5	15	CASSQDHNSNQPQHF
-	TRBV20-1	TRBJ1-5	14	CSASKGDYNQPQHF
-	TRBV30	TRBJ1-4	13	CAWTSGIGEKLFF
TRBD1	TRBV20-1	TRBJ1-4	15	CSARDRQGLNEKMFF